The 25 T cell receptor beta chains in this list originate from one sample, sequenced in a study of T cell responses to AZD1222 COVID-19 vaccine (dated by TCRdb to the early 2020s). Receptor amplification or capture employed the immunoSEQ multiplex PCR assay. Sourced from immuneACCESS, this table was stored by TCRdb with only in-frame sequences that have V and J called. A share of the clones is absent; for the studies checked, an unresolved V gene accounts for under half, and the remainder has no known explanation. This sample lists about 97,000 clones; 85% to 90% were detected once. The ten largest clones add up to 6% to 8% of the sample. The sample's time point label is to be understood as: baseline before first vaccination. The sequenced sample was peripheral blood, obtained on day 0 of AZD1222 vaccination. These receptors were collected from an adult in good health.

The count of this clone is one. The genes are TRBV9 and TRBJ2-7; tentative D call: TRBD2 (5 bases). The CDR3 contains 16 residues. Deletions cut 0 bases from V and 4 bases from J, with 17 bases between. Looked up from germline, CDR1 is SGDLS and CDR2 is YYNGEE. Here the CDR3 DNA reads TGTGCCAGCAGCGTAGTAGGAGGCGGATCTCTATACGAGCAGTACTTC. Residues: CASSVVGGGSLYEQYF.

This chain uses TRBV19 with TRBJ2-2; 7 nucleotides align to TRBD1. With V trimmed by 10 bases and J by 3 bases, 11 bases remained unmatched. In germline, CDR1 is LNHDA, CDR2 SQIVND (reference sequence). The CDR3 runs to 15 residues. CDR3 protein: CATLSDRAYTGELFF. In DNA, the CDR3 is TGTGCCACCCTTTCCGACAGGGCCTACACCGGGGAGCTGTTTTTT.

The V gene is TRBV9, the J gene TRBJ1-3, with TRBD1 matching over 8 bases. This CDR3 contains 14 residues. Germline lookup yields CDR1 SGDLS and CDR2 YYNGEE. V gave up 4 bases and J gave up 5 bases; unmatched junction bases: 5. The CDR3 coding sequence is TGTGCCAGCAGCCCGCAGGGGGCCCGAAACACCATATATTTT. Amino acid sequence: CASSPQGARNTIYF.

The V and J genes are TRBV24-1 and TRBJ1-5, with 10 bases fitting TRBD1. CDR3 size: 16 residues. Germline CDR1 KGHDR, CDR2 SFDVKD. The V and J ends lost 3 bases and 4 bases, in that order; junction bases with no gene match: 5. CDR3 nucleotides: TGTGCCACCAGTGATCGGGACAGGGGAGTTAATCAGCCCCAGCATTTT. Its protein is CATSDRDRGVNQPQHF.

V gene TRBV30 combines with J gene TRBJ1-6; no reliable D call. CDR1 and CDR2 (germline): GTSNPN, SVGIG (reference sequence). This CDR3 comprises 16 residues. V gave up 1 base and J gave up 10 bases, with 20 bases separating them. The CDR3 protein is CAWSGDRGGAGSPLHF. The CDR3 DNA reads as TGTGCCTGGAGTGGAGACCGGGGTGGAGCAGGATCACCCCTCCACTTT. The full variable domain, rest sourced from reference TRBV30 and TRBJ1-6, is SQTIHQWPATLVQPVGSPLSLECTVEGTSNPNLYWYRQAAGRGLQLLFYSVGIGQISSEVPQNLSASRPQDRQFILSSKKLLLSDSGFYLCAWSGDRGGAGSPLHFGNGTRLTVT.

The chain is built from TRBV20-1 and TRBJ2-7; TRBD2 might be the D (6 bases). V dropped 5 bases and J dropped 3 bases, with 8 bases sitting between them. Germline assignment: CDR1 DFQATT and CDR2 SNEGSKA (reference sequence). This CDR3 has 11 residues. The CDR3 coding sequence is TGCAGTGCTGCCGGGAGCTACGAGCAGTACTTC. Encoded protein: CSAAGSYEQYF.

The chain combines TRBV5-8 with TRBJ2-4; 7 bases match TRBD1. The V segment lost 0 bases and the J segment 16 bases; nucleotides outside the gene matches: 7. This CDR3 has 12 residues. CDR1 and CDR2 (germline): SGHTS, YDEGEE. This chain's CDR3 is CASSLGQGPYYF. CDR3 DNA: TGTGCCAGCAGCTTGGGACAGGGCCCCTATTACTTC.

Here the CDR3 reads CAWSTQGGNQPQHF. CDR3 coding DNA: TGTGCCTGGAGTACCCAGGGGGGCAATCAGCCCCAGCATTTT. This chain links TRBV30 with TRBJ1-5, with 7 positions matching TRBD1. This CDR3 contains 14 residues. Losses at the gene ends were 2 bases for V and 2 bases for J; bases not matched to a gene: 3. CDR1 is GTSNPN, CDR2 SVGIG, per germline (reference sequence).

The chain recombines TRBV7-3 with TRBJ1-1; D uncertain. This CDR3 has 14 amino acids. CDR1 is SGHTA and CDR2 is FQGTGA in the germline V gene. V was cut by 4 bases and J by 2 bases, with 11 bases left in between. The CDR3: CASSSGAANTEAFF. Written as DNA, the CDR3 is TGTGCCAGCAGCTCCGGAGCGGCCAACACTGAAGCTTTCTTT.

The rearrangement joins TRBV18 to TRBJ1-3; D call uncertain. Germline CDR1 reads KGHSH; CDR2 reads LQKENI. The V gene lost 3 bases and the J gene lost 0 bases, with 6 bases spanning the gap. The CDR3 sequence is 14 residues long. CDR3 in amino acids: CASSPHPSGNTIYF. DNA for the CDR3: TGTGCCAGCTCACCGCATCCCTCTGGAAACACCATATATTTT.

The rearrangement links TRBV15 to TRBJ2-2; D is perhaps TRBD2 (7 bases). V was shortened by 4 bases and J by 12 bases, with 21 bases between the two germline ends. From germline, CDR1 is LNHNV and CDR2 YYDKDF (reference sequence). This CDR3 is built from 15 residues. The CDR3 loop reads CATSTKRDILGKLFF. As DNA, the CDR3 is TGTGCCACCAGCACAAAGCGGGACATTCTGGGGAAGCTGTTTTTT.

This sequence joins TRBV19 and TRBJ1-2; 8 bases fit TRBD1. The germline gives CDR1 LNHDA, CDR2 SQIVND (reference sequence). With 4 bases clipped from V and 4 bases from J, the junction kept 2 bases outside the gene matches. The CDR3 contains 13 residues. The CDR3 reads CASSRDRPYGYTF. The CDR3 DNA reads TGTGCCAGTAGTAGGGACAGGCCCTATGGCTACACCTTC.

This rearrangement joins TRBV6-5 to TRBJ1-2; unclear D gene. Germline CDR1 MNHEY, CDR2 SVGAGI. V was shortened by 3 bases and J by 8 bases, with 16 bases between the two germline ends. The CDR3 covers 14 residues. The CDR3 loop is CASSYVGGVRGYTF. CDR3 bases: TGTGCCAGCAGTTATGTTGGTGGGGTCAGAGGCTACACCTTC.

The chain combines TRBV6-5 with TRBJ2-7; D gene unclear. With 5 bases removed from V and 6 bases from J, the gap between germline ends came to 11 bases. The germline CDR1 and CDR2 sequences are MNHEY and SVGAGI. This CDR3 is built from 12 residues. The CDR3 DNA sequence: TGTGCCAGCAGTCCCCAACCCGTCGAGCAGTACTTC. This codes for CASSPQPVEQYF.

This chain joins TRBV7-2 and TRBJ1-5; the match to TRBD1 covers 8 bases. Germline-derived CDR1 and CDR2 are SGHTA and FQGNSA. With V trimmed by 3 bases and J by 3 bases, 7 bases remained unmatched. The CDR3 runs to 16 residues. DNA for the CDR3: TGTGCCAGCAGCTTCCTGGGGACAGGTCTCAATCAGCCCCAGCATTTT. Translation gives CASSFLGTGLNQPQHF.

The CDR3 DNA sequence: TGTGCCAGCAGTTTTCGCAGGGGCGATCAGCCCCAGCATTTT. Protein: CASSFRRGDQPQHF. The chain couples TRBV27 to TRBJ1-5, with D possibly matching TRBD1 (6 bases). Germline CDR1 MNHEY, CDR2 SMNVEV (reference sequence). Trimming cost V 3 bases and J 5 bases, with 11 bases left between them. The CDR3 has 14 amino acids.

This rearrangement joins TRBV6-2 or TRBV6-3 to TRBJ1-2, with 7 bases identical to TRBD1. V lost 2 bases, J lost 5 bases, and 2 bases stayed unmatched. The germline gives CDR1 MNHEY, CDR2 SVGEGT. The CDR3 length is 13 residues. The CDR3 loop reads CASSYGTVYGYTF. CDR3 coding DNA: TGTGCCAGCAGTTACGGGACAGTTTATGGCTACACCTTC.

The chain links TRBV5-1 to TRBJ2-1; 11 nucleotides align to TRBD2. The CDR3 runs to 15 residues. With 0 bases clipped from V and 5 bases from J, the junction kept 1 base outside the gene matches. Germline loops: CDR1 SGHRS, CDR2 YFSETQ. The CDR3 region has the DNA TGCGCCAGCAGCTTGGGACTAGCGGGGAACAATGAGCAGTTCTTC. It specifies CASSLGLAGNNEQFF.

V usage is TRBV2 and J usage is TRBJ1-1, with D hard to call. The germline V gene has CDR1 SNHLY and CDR2 FYNNEI. V was trimmed by 6 bases and J by 0 bases, leaving 2 bases between them. There are 11 residues in the CDR3. The CDR3 loop is CASSLNTEAFF. CDR3 sequence (DNA): TGTGCCAGCAGCTTGAACACTGAAGCTTTCTTT.

This clone was seen just once. The V and J genes are TRBV11-1 and TRBJ2-5, with 9 bases that match TRBD1. The CDR3 length is 16 residues. V dropped 5 bases and J dropped 5; count of bases not matched to a gene: 12. Germline V gene data show CDR1 as SGHAT and CDR2 as FQDESV (reference sequence). In nucleotides, the CDR3 is TGTGCCAGCAGCCGAGGACAGGGGAGATCTTTTGAGACCCAGTACTTC. Its translation: CASSRGQGRSFETQYF. Full variable domain (rest looked up from reference TRBV11-1 and TRBJ2-5): EAEVAQSPRYKITEKSQAVAFWCDPISGHATLYWYRQILGQGPELLVQFQDESVVDDSQLPKDRFSAERLKGVDSTLKIQPAELGDSAMYLCASSRGQGRSFETQYFGPGTRLLVL.

J is TRBJ1-5 and V is TRBV12-5, with TRBD1 identical over 7 bases. Germline V CDR1 and CDR2: LGHNT, FRNRAP. CDR3 length equals 14 residues. V gave up 5 bases and J gave up 7 bases; unmatched junction bases: 8. This chain's CDR3 is CASGHPDRPQPQHF. CDR3 nucleotide sequence: TGTGCTAGTGGTCATCCGGACAGGCCGCAGCCCCAGCATTTT.

This clone has more than one count but fewer than ten. This chain uses TRBV30 with TRBJ1-5; D ambiguous. V shed 3 bases and J shed 3 bases, with 9 bases lying between them. The CDR3 extends over 13 amino acids. Germline values: CDR1 GTSNPN, CDR2 SVGIG (reference sequence). The CDR3 protein is CAWSPDLNQPQHF. CDR3 coding DNA: TGTGCCTGGAGCCCGGACCTCAATCAGCCCCAGCATTTT.

The V gene is TRBV7-3, the J gene TRBJ2-3; perhaps TRBD2 as D (5 bases). Germline V gene lookup returns CDR1 SGHTA and CDR2 FQGTGA. The CDR3 loop spans 14 amino acids. V was clipped by 2 bases and J by 8 bases, with 14 bases between them. The CDR3 region has the DNA TGTGCCAGCAGCTTATCGACCGCGGGTGTTACGCAGTATTTT. Its translation: CASSLSTAGVTQYF.

This clone is a singleton in its sample. The V and J genes are TRBV9 and TRBJ1-5; the D is unclear. Germline-derived CDR1 and CDR2 are SGDLS and YYNGEE. V was pared by 4 bases and J by 5 bases, with 10 bases between. The CDR3 runs to 13 residues. CDR3 loop: CASSPSPDQPQHF. In nucleotides, the CDR3 is TGTGCCAGCAGCCCCAGTCCCGATCAGCCCCAGCATTTT.

The V call is TRBV7-2, the J call TRBJ1-4, with TRBD1 matching over 7 bases. This CDR3 is 14 amino acids long. Germline CDR1 and CDR2: SGHTA and FQGNSA. The ends lost 5 bases at V and 8 bases at J; junction bases unmatched: 8. The CDR3 here is CASSKQGTGEKLFF. CDR3 coding DNA: TGTGCCAGCAGCAAACAGGGGACGGGCGAAAAACTGTTTTTT.